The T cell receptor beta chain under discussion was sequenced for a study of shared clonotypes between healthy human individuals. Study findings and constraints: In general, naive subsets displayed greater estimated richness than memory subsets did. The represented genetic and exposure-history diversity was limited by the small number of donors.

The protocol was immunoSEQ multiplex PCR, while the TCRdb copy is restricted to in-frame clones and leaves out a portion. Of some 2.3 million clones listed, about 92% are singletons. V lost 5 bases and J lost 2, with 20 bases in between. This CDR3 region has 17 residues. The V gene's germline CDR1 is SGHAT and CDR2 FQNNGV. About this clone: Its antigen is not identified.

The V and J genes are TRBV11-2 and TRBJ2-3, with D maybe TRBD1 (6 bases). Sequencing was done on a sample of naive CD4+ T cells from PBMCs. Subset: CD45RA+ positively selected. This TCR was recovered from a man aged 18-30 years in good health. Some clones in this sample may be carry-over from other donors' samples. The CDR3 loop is CASSILGGGSNTDTQYF. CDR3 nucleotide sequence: TGTGCCAGCAGCATACTCGGTGGGGGCAGCAACACAGATACGCAGTATTTT.